This T cell receptor (beta chain) came from a study of siplizumab effects on memory and regulatory T cells (dated by TCRdb to about 2019). Turning to the overall study: The study looked at the effect of siplizumab, an anti-CD2 antibody, on alloreactive T-cell subsets in allogeneic mixed lymphocyte reactions made from human PBMCs. General findings and caveats noted by the study authors: Siplizumab significantly reduced the cumulative frequency of alloreactive sequences traceable to unstimulated CD4+ memory T cells. Because sequences below about 10^-5 frequency were poorly captured, only a minor fraction of alloreactive clones could be mapped to unstimulated subsets. A naive or memory phenotype could not be assigned to roughly 75-96% of proliferating CD4+ or CD8+ clones. Among mappable alloreactive CD4+ clones, an average Treg-derived fraction of about 70% was observed with siplizumab, compared with approximately 26% in control reactions. Compared with memory T cells, unstimulated naive T cells appeared more diverse, and naive cells seemed to make a substantial contribution to the alloresponse. No functional confirmation was obtained for the suppressive function of proliferating Tregs from siplizumab cultures.

With respect to this clone: This receptor's antigen is unknown. The record has no base qualities; no much larger clone is one base away.

Additional sequencing covered unstimulated subsets from three donor pairs, namely CD8+ effector memory, CD4+ naive, CD8+ TEMRA, CD4+ memory and CD8+ naive. Sorted unstimulated T cells, along with proliferating T cells recovered from mixed lymphocyte reactions, underwent TCRbeta CDR3 sequencing. Fresh whole blood from 9 to 10 HLA-typed healthy donors served as the source for isolating PBMCs. The library relied on the immunoSEQ multiplex PCR assay. Around 9.9 x 10^4 TCR templates per sample were assayed by the deep sequencing platform. Genomic DNA extracted from sorted T cells was used for TCRbeta CDR3 sequencing. Per the original workflow: The R programming language was used for the clonal analysis of the TCRbeta CDR3 data. Unstimulated samples were compared with post-reaction CFSE-low samples to define alloreactive CD4+ and CD8+ clones. Alloreactive CD4+ clones were assigned to regulatory or non-regulatory origin by matching sequences to sorted unstimulated Treg and non-Treg repertoires. TCRdb took this table from immuneACCESS and kept in-frame rearrangements with V and J called. Such tables lack part of the clones; where checked against another copy, unresolved V genes explain under half of the gap, and the rest is unexplained. That table is the source of V, J and clone size, and D and trimming were worked out from the DNA. This sample has fewer than 45,000 clones in its table, and 80% to 90% of those were observed once. Roughly 0.25% of the sample comes from the top ten.

According to the germline V gene, CDR1 reads SGDLS and CDR2 reads YYNGEE. Germline trimming: 4 bases from V, 2 bases from J; junction bases outside gene matches: 1. Including the terminal cysteine and phenylalanine, the CDR3 comprises 14 residues. Of all the DNA, just the CDR3 is kept, 42 bases in frame from base 1. The TCR was taken from a human donor in good health. The sequencing sample was made of naive CD4+ T cells sorted from blood. This sample's cell subset or site label indicates: unstimulated naive T cells. The V and J segments used are TRBV9 and TRBJ1-5; 9 junctional bases match TRBD1. The encoded CDR3 is CASSRDRGNQPQHF. The DNA sequence follows: TGTGCCAGCAGCCGGGACAGGGGCAATCAGCCCCAGCATTTT.